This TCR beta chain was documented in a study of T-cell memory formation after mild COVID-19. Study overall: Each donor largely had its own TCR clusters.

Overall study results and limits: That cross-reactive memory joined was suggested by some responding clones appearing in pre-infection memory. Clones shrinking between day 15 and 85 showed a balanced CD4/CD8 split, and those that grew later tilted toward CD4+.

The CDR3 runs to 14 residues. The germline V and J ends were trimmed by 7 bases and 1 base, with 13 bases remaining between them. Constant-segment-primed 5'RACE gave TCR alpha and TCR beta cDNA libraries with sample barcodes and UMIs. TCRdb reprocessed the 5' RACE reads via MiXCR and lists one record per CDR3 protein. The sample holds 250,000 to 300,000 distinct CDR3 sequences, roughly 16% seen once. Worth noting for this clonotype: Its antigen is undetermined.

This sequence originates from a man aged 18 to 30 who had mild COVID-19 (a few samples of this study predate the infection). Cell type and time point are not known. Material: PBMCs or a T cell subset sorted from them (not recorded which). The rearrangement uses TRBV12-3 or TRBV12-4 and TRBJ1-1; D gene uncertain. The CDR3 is CASTWVDTNTEAFF. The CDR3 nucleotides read TGTGCCAGCACATGGGTCGATACGAACACTGAAGCTTTCTTT.